The sequence of this T cell receptor (beta chain) was determined in a study of T cell responses to AZD1222 COVID-19 vaccine (dated by TCRdb to the early 2020s). Background for the entire study: AZD1222 recipients whose second dose came at about 4 weeks and those whose second dose came at about 12 weeks were combined into one group, since spike-specific TCR depth and breadth did not differ between the two schedules. TCR sequencing covered more than 230 trial participants: some 210 given two doses of AZD1222 and some 25 given two doses of MenACWY control vaccine. Enrollment into the trials was organized by age into subgroups of 18-55, 56-69 and 70-plus years, and those subgroups contained roughly 150, 30 and 60 TCR-sequenced participants, respectively.

V was cut back by 9 bases and J by 3 bases, leaving a gap of 32 bases between them. Based on the germline V gene, the CDR1 and CDR2 sequences are KGHDR and SFDVKD. Its CDR3 holds 20 amino acids, cysteine through phenylalanine. Only the CDR3 DNA is retained, 60 bases long and in frame from the first base. The CDR3 regions of human TCRbeta chains were subjected to immunosequencing. The study's processing was this. Repertoire TCRs were checked for matches against a reference library of SARS-CoV-2-specific TCRs that had been generated using the MIRA antigen-specificity platform. Breadth meant the fraction of unique TCRs that were SARS-CoV-2-associated, whereas depth meant the fraction of total T cells that were SARS-CoV-2-associated. Each spike-specific TCR was assigned to its reactive spike region and to a CD4 or CD8 class using the MIRA data. Log10-transformed breadth and depth values were compared by one-way ANOVA with Sidak's multiple comparisons tests. Sourced from immuneACCESS, this table was stored by TCRdb with only in-frame sequences that have V and J called. A share of the clones is absent; for the studies checked, an unresolved V gene accounts for under half, and the remainder has no known explanation. The DNA gave D and trimming, while V, J and clone size come from that table. This sample comprises 150,000 to 200,000 clones, approximately 90% of them detected only once. Approximately 3% of the sample goes to the ten largest clones.

Results the study describes overall, beyond this receptor: After two AZD1222 doses, both the breadth and the depth of spike-specific TCRs were significantly higher than at day 0 and than in MenACWY recipients. Most participants were white British and females outnumbered males, and the authors suggested that clonal diversity may have been underestimated. Conclusions about previously exposed vaccinees are limited, since just five or six AZD1222 recipients were seropositive for SARS-CoV-2 at baseline. No day 14 peak-response samples were available, so repertoires were characterized only after the peak T cell response. Vaccine-associated CD4 TCRs spanned the whole spike protein, with dominant responses in regions 160-218 and 743-854. In the small 56-69-year group, the increase in depth fell short of significance, most likely because of low power. Reportedly, almost half of the unique spike-specific TCRs recognized epitopes lying outside the regions that are mutated in the B.1.351 and B.1.1.7 variants.

The sample's time point, from its label and the paper: baseline before first vaccination. Vaccinee samples came from UK trials COV001 and COV002, including a single-blind randomized controlled phase 2/3 trial of AZD1222 (ChAdOx1 nCoV-19) in healthy adults. For TCRbeta chain sequencing, PBMC samples were collected from trial participants at day 0 and at day 28 after the second dose. In the case of this clone: Its recognized antigen is unknown. No base quality information exists; no much larger clone differs at one position.

The sequenced sample was peripheral blood, obtained on day 0 of AZD1222 vaccination. This receptor was obtained from an adult in good health. Recombination joined TRBV24-1 with TRBJ1-5; the D gene is possibly TRBD1, with 6 bases matching. Read as DNA, the sequence is TGTGCCACCGGAGGTGGCAAACATCCATGCAAACAGGGAAACAATCAGCCCCAGCATTTT. This encodes CATGGGKHPCKQGNNQPQHF.